Following are 24 T cell receptor beta chains from one sample sequenced in a study of blood T cell repertoires in COVID-19. Sequencing was performed with immunoSEQ multiplex PCR; in TCRdb, only in-frame clones are kept and a portion is missing. This repertoire shows 59,000 or so clones, 80% to 85% found once; its top ten account for 10% to 15%. Sequencing used peripheral blood. These receptors all stem from a human donor in a cohort sampled during active COVID-19.

This chain joins TRBV5-1 and TRBJ2-1; D is perhaps TRBD2 (6 bases). The germline V gene has CDR1 SGHRS and CDR2 YFSETQ. Trimming removed 0 bases at V and 8 bases at J, with 9 bases between. The CDR3 loop spans 13 amino acids. The CDR3 region has the DNA TGCGCCAGCAGCTTGGACTGGGACTATGAGCAGTTCTTC. Translated: CASSLDWDYEQFF.

In its sample, this clone was seen a few times. V gene TRBV10-3 combines with J gene TRBJ2-1; 12 nucleotides match TRBD1. With V trimmed by 11 bases and J by 10 bases, 15 bases remained unmatched. CDR1 is ENHRY, CDR2 SYGVKD, per germline. The CDR3 spans 15 residues. The chain's CDR3 is CASHGGGQGAREQFF. The CDR3 DNA is TGTGCCTCCCACGGCGGGGGACAGGGGGCGAGGGAGCAGTTCTTC.

The chain uses TRBV19 and TRBJ2-1; 9 bases are shared with TRBD2. The CDR3 has 15 residues. The V gene end was trimmed by 9 bases and the J gene end by 4 bases; junction bases not matched to a gene: 10. Germline V gene lookup returns CDR1 LNHDA and CDR2 SQIVND (reference sequence). CDR3 sequence reads: CASKGAGGWYNEQFF. CDR3 DNA sequence: TGTGCCAGCAAGGGGGCGGGAGGGTGGTACAATGAGCAGTTCTTC.

The chain uses TRBV9 and TRBJ2-3; tentative D call: TRBD2 (5 bases). The CDR3 is 15 amino acids. Germline V lookup: CDR1 SGDLS, CDR2 YYNGEE. V lost 6 bases to trimming and J lost 0 bases, with 14 bases between them. The chain's CDR3 is CASNPPGISTDTQYF. Here the CDR3 DNA reads TGTGCCAGCAACCCCCCGGGGATTAGCACAGATACGCAGTATTTT.

The rearrangement links TRBV30 to TRBJ2-5; 10 bases agree with TRBD2. V shed 3 bases and J 5 bases; nucleotides not matched to a gene: 9. CDR3 size: 15 residues. Germline assignment: CDR1 GTSNPN and CDR2 SVGIG (reference sequence). CDR3 in amino acids: CAWSQRLAGLETQYF. For the CDR3, the DNA is TGTGCCTGGAGCCAACGACTAGCGGGTCTTGAGACCCAGTACTTC.

To note about this clone: One junction end does not reproduce the germline sequence, and a read error may be involved. This chain joins TRBV3-1 (or the pseudogene TRBV3-2) and TRBJ1-2, with a tentative D call TRBD1 (6 bases). The CDR3 has 15 residues. From germline, CDR1 is LGHDT and CDR2 YNNKEL (reference sequence). The CDR3 coding sequence is TGTGCCAGCAGTCAAGCCCCCGGGACAAACTATGGCTACACCTTC. It encodes CASSQAPGTNYGYTF.

CDR3 region: CASSKTGGKEKLFF. CDR3 nucleotides: TGTGCCAGTAGCAAGACAGGGGGTAAAGAAAAACTGTTTTTT. This chain uses TRBV19 with TRBJ1-4; 9 bases match TRBD1. Trimming removed 6 bases from V and 8 bases from J; junction bases left unmatched: 7. The CDR3 covers 14 residues. CDR1 LNHDA and CDR2 SQIVND come from the germline V gene (reference sequence).

This chain joins TRBV12-3 or TRBV12-4 and TRBJ2-5; 9 positions agree with TRBD1. V lost 6 bases, J lost 9 bases, and 5 bases stayed unmatched. This CDR3 is 12 amino acids long. CDR3 sequence (DNA): TGTGCCAGCAGATCGACAGGGGGGTCCCAGTACTTC. Protein product: CASRSTGGSQYF.

The chain combines TRBV19 with TRBJ1-2, with 9 positions matching TRBD1. Germline assignment: CDR1 LNHDA and CDR2 SQIVND (reference sequence). V lost 3 bases and J lost 0; bases outside the gene matches: 2. CDR3 length: 15 amino acids. The CDR3 coding sequence is TGTGCCAGTAGTATTCGGGACAGGGCTAACTATGGCTACACCTTC. Its protein is CASSIRDRANYGYTF. Full variable domain (rest looked up from reference TRBV19 and TRBJ1-2): DGGITQSPKYLFRKEGQNVTLSCEQNLNHDAMYWYRQDPGQGLRLIYYSQIVNDFQKGDIAEGYSVSREKKESFPLTVTSAQKNPTAFYLCASSIRDRANYGYTFGSGTRLTVV.

V is TRBV11-2 and J is TRBJ1-2; TRBD1 might be the D (6 bases). Per the germline V gene, CDR1 is SGHAT and CDR2 is FQNNGV. Trimming removed 5 bases at V and 7 bases at J, with 20 bases between. This CDR3 comprises 15 residues. CDR3 nucleotides: TGTGCCAGCAGCCTAACTTCGGGGGGCTGGAGTGGCTACACCTTC. Protein product: CASSLTSGGWSGYTF.

V usage is TRBV3-1 (or the pseudogene TRBV3-2) and J usage is TRBJ1-5; a possible D gene is TRBD1 (6 bases). The CDR3 extends over 15 amino acids. V was cut by 0 bases and J by 6 bases, with 12 bases left in between. Per the germline V gene, CDR1 is LGHDT and CDR2 is YNNKEL (reference sequence). Here the CDR3 reads CASSQDGGGRQPQHF. The CDR3 coding sequence is TGTGCCAGCAGCCAAGATGGGGGGGGGCGTCAGCCCCAGCATTTT.

Of note for this clone: An end of the junction does not agree with germline; a read error may underlie this. Additional DNA sequences in this sample encode the identical CDR3. J is TRBJ2-2 and V is TRBV19, with TRBD2 as a possible D gene (6 bases). Germline CDR1 LNHDA, CDR2 SQIVND (reference sequence). CDR3 length: 15 amino acids. The chain's CDR3 is CATRRGRADTGELFF. Written as DNA, the CDR3 is TGCGCCACCCGGAGGGGTCGAGCGGACACCGGGGAGCTGTTTTTT.

The chain is built from TRBV10-3 and TRBJ2-7; maybe TRBD2 (5 bases). Germline V gene data show CDR1 as ENHRY and CDR2 as SYGVKD. V was trimmed by 7 bases and J by 5 bases, leaving 9 bases between them. CDR3 length equals 11 residues. The CDR3 nucleotides are TGTGCCATCAAGCGGATCGACGAGCAGTACTTC. Protein: CAIKRIDEQYF.

The rearrangement uses TRBV27 and TRBJ2-5; 13 nucleotides align to TRBD2. Germline V gene sequence: CDR1 MNHEY, CDR2 SMNVEV (reference sequence). The CDR3 contains 15 residues. The junction had 2 bases not matched to a gene; V was cut back by 4 bases and J by 3 bases. In DNA, the CDR3 is TGTGCCAGCAGTTCCGGGACTAGCGGGAAAGAGACCCAGTACTTC. Protein sequence: CASSSGTSGKETQYF.

Many counts were recorded for this clone. This chain uses TRBV4-2 with TRBJ2-1, with TRBD2 identical over 9 bases. This CDR3 region has 17 residues. The germline gives CDR1 LGHNA, CDR2 YNFKEQ. Trimming at V came to 0 bases and at J to 4 bases, leaving 7 bases not matched to a gene. CDR3 sequence reads: CASSQDLAGVPYNEQFF. CDR3 coding DNA: TGTGCCAGCAGCCAAGATTTAGCGGGGGTTCCGTACAATGAGCAGTTCTTC.

The chain employs TRBV18 and TRBJ1-1, with 8 positions matching TRBD1. Germline V gene sequence: CDR1 KGHSH, CDR2 LQKENI. V lost 3 bases to trimming and J lost 4 bases; unmatched junction nucleotides: 10. The CDR3 loop spans 16 amino acids. The CDR3 is CASSPRTGFDGTEAFF. For the CDR3, the DNA is TGTGCCAGCTCACCTAGGACAGGGTTCGACGGCACTGAAGCTTTCTTT.

The rearrangement links TRBV3-1 (or the pseudogene TRBV3-2) to TRBJ2-5; weak D call: TRBD2 (7 bases). The germline V and J ends were trimmed by 6 bases and 2 bases, with 16 bases remaining between them. Germline V gene data show CDR1 as LGHDT and CDR2 as YNNKEL (reference sequence). The CDR3 is made up of 15 amino acids. CDR3 region: CASSHGGPHQETQYF. The CDR3 bases are TGTGCCAGCAGTCACGGGGGGCCCCATCAAGAGACCCAGTACTTC.

The chain is built from TRBV11-2 and TRBJ2-6, with D hard to call. The V and J ends lost 1 base and 2 bases respectively, with 9 bases between them. The CDR3 consists of 16 residues. In germline, CDR1 is SGHAT, CDR2 FQNNGV. The CDR3 region has the DNA TGTGCCAGCAGCTTAGTTCCGCTAGCTGGGGCCAACGTCCTGACTTTC. It codes for CASSLVPLAGANVLTF.

This clone has just one count. The J gene is TRBJ1-4, the V gene TRBV7-8, with no clear D. Per germline, CDR1 SGHVS and CDR2 FQNEAQ. Trimming pared 5 bases from V and 0 bases from J, leaving 10 bases between. There are 15 residues in the CDR3. In DNA form, the CDR3 reads TGTGCCAGCAGCCCTCGAGTTGCAACTAATGAAAAACTGTTTTTT. This sequence encodes CASSPRVATNEKLFF. Full variable domain (remainder filled in from reference TRBV7-8 and TRBJ1-4): GAGVSQSPRYKVAKRGQDVALRCDPISGHVSLFWYQQALGQGPEFLTYFQNEAQLDKSGLPSDRFFAERPEGSVSTLKIQRTQQEDSAVYLCASSPRVATNEKLFFGSGTQLSVL.

The chain couples TRBV2 to TRBJ1-4; TRBD1 might be the D (5 bases). The germline V gene encodes CDR1 SNHLY and CDR2 FYNNEI. This CDR3 has 16 residues. V was trimmed by 2 bases and J by 3 bases, leaving 13 bases between them. In DNA, the CDR3 is TGTGCCAGCAGTGAACGGGTGCTGGGGCCTAATGAAAAACTGTTTTTT. Protein product: CASSERVLGPNEKLFF.

The rearrangement joins TRBV6-4 to TRBJ2-1; D might be TRBD2 (5 bases). Trimming removed 5 bases at V and 6 bases at J, with 14 bases between. CDR3 size: 14 residues. Germline V gene data show CDR1 as MRHNA and CDR2 as SNTAGT. DNA of the CDR3: TGTGCCAGCAGTCTAGCATCCTCTTCCAATGAGCAGTTCTTC. The encoded protein is CASSLASSSNEQFF.

This chain links TRBV4-1 with TRBJ2-7; no clear D. Trimming cost V 4 bases and J 0 bases, with 13 bases left between them. Germline CDR1 and CDR2: MGHRA and YSYEKL. The CDR3 length is 15 residues. In DNA, the CDR3 is TGCGCCAGCAGCCTGAGCCCCTTGAGCTCCTACGAGCAGTACTTC. Residues: CASSLSPLSSYEQYF.

This chain links TRBV20-1 with TRBJ2-7, with 8 bases lining up with TRBD1. CDR3 length equals 15 residues. Per the germline V gene, CDR1 is DFQATT and CDR2 is SNEGSKA (reference sequence). J lost 7 bases, V lost 3 bases, and 14 bases had no gene match. The CDR3 DNA sequence: TGCAGTGCTAGTCGAGGGGCAGGGGGCAAGAGGGAGCAGTACTTC. This encodes CSASRGAGGKREQYF.

This chain uses TRBV19 with TRBJ1-5; TRBD1 matches at 7 bases. Looked up from germline, CDR1 is LNHDA and CDR2 is SQIVND (reference sequence). The CDR3 contains 15 residues. V gave up 1 base and J gave up 3 bases; unmatched junction bases: 3. The CDR3 DNA sequence: TGTGCCAGTAGTATAGCAACAGGGGTCAATCAGCCCCAGCATTTT. Translated: CASSIATGVNQPQHF. The full variable domain, with the rest looked up from reference TRBV19 and TRBJ1-5, is DGGITQSPKYLFRKEGQNVTLSCEQNLNHDAMYWYRQDPGQGLRLIYYSQIVNDFQKGDIAEGYSVSREKKESFPLTVTSAQKNPTAFYLCASSIATGVNQPQHFGDGTRLSIL.